Described below is a single TCR beta chain sequence and its context. In each case, RNA was isolated and then reverse transcribed into cDNA as the sequencing template. TCRdb keeps only in-frame clones here, not all; method: immunoSEQ multiplex PCR. The sample yields about 200,000 clones, roughly 50% seen once. This specimen comes from a study of CD8+ T cells in alopecia areata. Treatment denoted: oral pan-JAK inhibitor, 5-10 mg twice daily. The study team obtained lesional scalp punch biopsies and peripheral blood from alopecia areata patients. The ends were cut back, 0 bases at V and 0 bases at J, with 7 bases in the middle. This CDR3 is built from 16 residues. Germline V lookup: CDR1 SGHDT, CDR2 YYEEEE.

Sample: CD4+ T cells sorted from blood, taken at week 24, from a patient treated with tofacitinib. J is TRBJ1-6 and V is TRBV5-6; D call uncertain. The sequence was obtained from a human donor with alopecia areata. In DNA, the CDR3 is TGTGCCAGCAGCTTGGTCAGCAACTCCTATAATTCACCCCTCCACTTT. It is translated as CASSLVSNSYNSPLHF.